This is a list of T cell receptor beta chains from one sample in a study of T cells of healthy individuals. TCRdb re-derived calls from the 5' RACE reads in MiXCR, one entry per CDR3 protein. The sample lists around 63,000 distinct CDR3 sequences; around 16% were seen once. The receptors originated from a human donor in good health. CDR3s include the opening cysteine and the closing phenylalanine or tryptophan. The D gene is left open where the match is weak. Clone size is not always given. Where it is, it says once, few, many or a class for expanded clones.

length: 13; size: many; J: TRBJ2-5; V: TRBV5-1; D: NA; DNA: TGCGCCAGCTCTAACGAGTTAGGGGAGACCCAGTACTTC; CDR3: CASSNELGETQYF
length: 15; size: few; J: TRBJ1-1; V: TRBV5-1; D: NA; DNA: TGCGCCAGCAGCTTGGGGACAACAGGGACCACTGAAGCTTTCTTT; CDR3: CASSLGTTGTTEAFF
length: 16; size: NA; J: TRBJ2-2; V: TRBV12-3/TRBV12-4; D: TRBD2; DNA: TGTGCCAGCAGGACCGGGACTAGCGGAAACACCGGGGAGCTGTTTTTT; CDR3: CASRTGTSGNTGELFF
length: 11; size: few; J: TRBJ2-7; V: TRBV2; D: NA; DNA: TGTGCCAGCCGCATTACTTACGAGCAGTACTTC; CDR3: CASRITYEQYF
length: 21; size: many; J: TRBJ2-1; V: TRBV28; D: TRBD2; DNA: TGTGCCAGCAGTTCCCCCATTCCCAGACTAGCGGGGGACTTCTCCTACAATGAGCAGTTCTTC; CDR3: CASSSPIPRLAGDFSYNEQFF
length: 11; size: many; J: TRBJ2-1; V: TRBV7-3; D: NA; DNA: TGTGCCAGCAGCAAGAGCAATGAGCAGTTCTTC; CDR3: CASSKSNEQFF
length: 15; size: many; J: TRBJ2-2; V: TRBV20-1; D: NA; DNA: TGCAGTGCTCGGAGGGCCCCTGGTCTCACCGGGGAGCTGTTTTTT; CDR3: CSARRAPGLTGELFF
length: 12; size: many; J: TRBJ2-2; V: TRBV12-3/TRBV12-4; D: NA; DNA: TGTGCCAGCAGGTCAAACACCGGGGAGCTGTTTTTT; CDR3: CASRSNTGELFF
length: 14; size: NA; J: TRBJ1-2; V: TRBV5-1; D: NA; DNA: TGCGCCAGCAGCTTGCAGGATGCTAACTATGGCTACACCTTC; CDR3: CASSLQDANYGYTF
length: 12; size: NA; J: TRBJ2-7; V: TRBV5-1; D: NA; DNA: TGCGCCAGCGGCTTGGTGTCGGGCGAGCAGTACTTC; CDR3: CASGLVSGEQYF
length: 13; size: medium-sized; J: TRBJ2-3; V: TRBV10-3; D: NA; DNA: TGTGCCATCAGTGGTCGGGGGACAGATACGCAGTATTTT; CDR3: CAISGRGTDTQYF
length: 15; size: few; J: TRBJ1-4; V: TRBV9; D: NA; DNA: TGTGCCAGCAGCCCCGGGGGGTCGACTAATGAAAAACTGTTTTTT; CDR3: CASSPGGSTNEKLFF
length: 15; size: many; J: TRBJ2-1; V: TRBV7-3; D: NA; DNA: TGTGCCAGCAGCGATGGTTTAACGGGCTACAATGAGCAGTTCTTC; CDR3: CASSDGLTGYNEQFF
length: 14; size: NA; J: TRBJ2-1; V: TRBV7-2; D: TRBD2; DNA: TGTGCCAGCAGCTTTGGGACTAGCGCCCATGAGCAGTTCTTC; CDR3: CASSFGTSAHEQFF
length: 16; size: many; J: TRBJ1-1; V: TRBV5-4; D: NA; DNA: TGTGCCAGCAGCTCGGCCGGGAAGGTAGGGAACACTGAAGCTTTCTTT; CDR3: CASSSAGKVGNTEAFF
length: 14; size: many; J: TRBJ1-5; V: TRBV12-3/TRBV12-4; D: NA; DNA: TGTGCCAGCAGTACCGGGACCGGTAAACAGCCCCAGCATTTT; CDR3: CASSTGTGKQPQHF
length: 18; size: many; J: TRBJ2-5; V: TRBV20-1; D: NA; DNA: TGCAGTGCTAGAGGCCTGGGTGCGGGAACGGTACTCCAAGAGACCCAGTACTTC; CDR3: CSARGLGAGTVLQETQYF
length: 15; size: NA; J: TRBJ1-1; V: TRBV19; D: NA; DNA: TGTGCCAGTAGTATAGCAGGGACGACGAACACTGAAGCTTTCTTT; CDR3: CASSIAGTTNTEAFF
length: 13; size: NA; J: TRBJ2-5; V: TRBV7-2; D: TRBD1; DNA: TGTGCCAGCGTGGACAGGGGGCTAGAGACCCAGTACTTC; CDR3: CASVDRGLETQYF
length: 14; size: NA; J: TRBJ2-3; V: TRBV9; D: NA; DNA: TGTGCCAGCAGCGTCACACAAGGCACAGATACGCAGTATTTT; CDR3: CASSVTQGTDTQYF
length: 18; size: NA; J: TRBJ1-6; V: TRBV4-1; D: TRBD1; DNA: TGCGCCAGCAGCCGAGCGACAGGGGCCCTTATCTATAATTCACCCCTCCACTTT; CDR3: CASSRATGALIYNSPLHF
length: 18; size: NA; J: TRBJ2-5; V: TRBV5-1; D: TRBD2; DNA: TGCGCCAGCAGCCGACCGCGACTAGCGGGGAGACACCAAGAGACCCAGTACTTC; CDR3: CASSRPRLAGRHQETQYF
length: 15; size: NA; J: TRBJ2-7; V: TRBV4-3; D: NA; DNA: TGCGCCAGCAGCCAAGATGCGGCGAACTCCTACGAGCAGTACTTC; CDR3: CASSQDAANSYEQYF
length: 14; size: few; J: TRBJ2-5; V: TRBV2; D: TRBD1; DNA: TGTGCCAGCAGTGAACTGGGGACAGGAGAGACCCAGTACTTC; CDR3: CASSELGTGETQYF
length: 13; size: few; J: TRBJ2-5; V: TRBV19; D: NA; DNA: TGTGCCAGTAGTGTCTCGCGCCAAGAGACCCAGTACTTC; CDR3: CASSVSRQETQYF
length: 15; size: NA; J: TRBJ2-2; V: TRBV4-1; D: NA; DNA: TGCGCCAGCAGCCGAGTGGGAACGAACACCGGGGAGCTGTTTTTT; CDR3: CASSRVGTNTGELFF
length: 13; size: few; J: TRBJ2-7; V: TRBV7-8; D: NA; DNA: TGTGCCAGCAGCGCAGGGGTTACCTACGAGCAGTACTTC; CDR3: CASSAGVTYEQYF
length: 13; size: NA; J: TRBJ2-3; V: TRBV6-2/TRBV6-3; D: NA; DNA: TGTGCCAGCAGTGTGGCGTTGGCAGATACGCAGTATTTT; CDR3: CASSVALADTQYF
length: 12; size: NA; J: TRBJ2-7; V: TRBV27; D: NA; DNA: TGTGCCAGCAGTTCCCACTCCTACGAGCAGTACTTC; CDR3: CASSSHSYEQYF
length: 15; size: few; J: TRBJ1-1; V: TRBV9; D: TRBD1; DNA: TGTGCCAGCAGCGACCGACAGGGGCTGAACACTGAAGCTTTCTTT; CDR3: CASSDRQGLNTEAFF
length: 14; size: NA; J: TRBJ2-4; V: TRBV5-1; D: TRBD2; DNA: TGCGCCAGCAGCCTTAATCCCCGGGGGGACATTCAGTACTTC; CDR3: CASSLNPRGDIQYF
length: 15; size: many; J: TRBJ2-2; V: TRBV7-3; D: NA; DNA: TGTGCCAGCAGCTTAGAGGGGCCGAACACCGGGGAGCTGTTTTTT; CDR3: CASSLEGPNTGELFF
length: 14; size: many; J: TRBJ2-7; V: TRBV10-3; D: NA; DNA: TGTGCCATCATGGGGGACTCCACACTCGGCGAGCAGTACTTC; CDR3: CAIMGDSTLGEQYF
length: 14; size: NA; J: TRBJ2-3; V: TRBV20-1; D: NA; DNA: TGCAGTGTTGGGGGGCTAGCCAGCACAGATACGCAGTATTTT; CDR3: CSVGGLASTDTQYF
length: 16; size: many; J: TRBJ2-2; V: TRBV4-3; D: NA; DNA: TGCGCCAGCAGCCAAGAATTAAACAGGGCCCCCCGGGAGCTGTTTTTT; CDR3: CASSQELNRAPRELFF
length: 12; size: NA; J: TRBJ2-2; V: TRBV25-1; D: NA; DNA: TGTGCCAGCAGTGTTGGTGCCGGGGAGCTGTTTTTT; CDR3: CASSVGAGELFF
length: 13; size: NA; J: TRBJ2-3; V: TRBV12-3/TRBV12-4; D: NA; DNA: TGTGCCAGCAGCTTGGTCGGCACAGATACGCAGTATTTT; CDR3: CASSLVGTDTQYF
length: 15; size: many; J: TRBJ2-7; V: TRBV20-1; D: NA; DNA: TGCAGTGCTAGTCAACTAGGGCGGGACCTCTACGAGCAGTACTTC; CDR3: CSASQLGRDLYEQYF
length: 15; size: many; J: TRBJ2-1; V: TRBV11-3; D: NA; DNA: TGTGCCAGCAGCTTAGATACCGGGACCTACAATGAGCAGTTCTTC; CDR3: CASSLDTGTYNEQFF
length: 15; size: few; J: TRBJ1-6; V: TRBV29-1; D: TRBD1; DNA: TGCAGCGTCCGGGACAGGGATGGCTATAATTCACCCCTCCACTTT; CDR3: CSVRDRDGYNSPLHF
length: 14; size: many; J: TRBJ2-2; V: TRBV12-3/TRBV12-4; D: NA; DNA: TGTGCCAGCAGCCGGGACACGAACACCGGGGAGCTGTTTTTT; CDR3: CASSRDTNTGELFF
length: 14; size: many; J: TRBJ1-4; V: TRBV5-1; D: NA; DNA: TGCGCCAGCGAGCCGCGGGGCGAAGATGAAAAACTGTTTTTT; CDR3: CASEPRGEDEKLFF
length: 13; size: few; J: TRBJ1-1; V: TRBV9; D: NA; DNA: TGTGCCAGCAGCGTAGAGTTGGGACCCAAAGCTTTCTTT; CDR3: CASSVELGPKAFF
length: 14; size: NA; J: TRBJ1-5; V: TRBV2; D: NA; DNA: TGTGCCAGCAGTGAAGCAGGGTCCGAAGGGCCCCAGCATTTT; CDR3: CASSEAGSEGPQHF
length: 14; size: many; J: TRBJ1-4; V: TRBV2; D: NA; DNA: TGTGCCAGCACGGAAGGGACCGGAAATGAAAAACTGTTTTTT; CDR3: CASTEGTGNEKLFF
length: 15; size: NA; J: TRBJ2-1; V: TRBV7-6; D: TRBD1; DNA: TGTGCCAGCAGCTCCGTAACAGGGGCGTACAATGAGCAGTTCTTC; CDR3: CASSSVTGAYNEQFF
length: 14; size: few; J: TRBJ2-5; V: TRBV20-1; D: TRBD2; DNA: TGCAGTGCTCCGATAGCGGGAGGTGGGGAGACCCAGTACTTC; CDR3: CSAPIAGGGETQYF
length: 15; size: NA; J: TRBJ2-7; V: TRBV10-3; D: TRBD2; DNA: TGTGCCATCAGTGAGTCGGCGGGAGCTTCCTACGAGCAGTACTTC; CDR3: CAISESAGASYEQYF
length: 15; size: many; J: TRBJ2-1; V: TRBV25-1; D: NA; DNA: TGTGCCAGCAGTGACCGAGCGGGTCCCTACAATGAGCAGTTCTTC; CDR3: CASSDRAGPYNEQFF
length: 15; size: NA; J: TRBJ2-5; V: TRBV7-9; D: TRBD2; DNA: TGTGCCAGCAGGGCGGGACTAGCGGATCTAGAGACCCAGTACTTC; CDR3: CASRAGLADLETQYF
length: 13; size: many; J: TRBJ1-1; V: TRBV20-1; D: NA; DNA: TGCAGTGCCCCACGATCAGGGCGGGCTGAAGCTTTCTTT; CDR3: CSAPRSGRAEAFF
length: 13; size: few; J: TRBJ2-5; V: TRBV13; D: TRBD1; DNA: TGTGCCAGCAGCACGCGGACAGGGGAGACCCAGTACTTC; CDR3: CASSTRTGETQYF
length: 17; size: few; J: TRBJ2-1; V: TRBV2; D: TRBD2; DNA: TGTGCCAGCAGGACTAGCGGGAGGGTAGATATTTGGAATGAGCAGTTCTTC; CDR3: CASRTSGRVDIWNEQFF
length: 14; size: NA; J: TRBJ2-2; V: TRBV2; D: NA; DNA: TGTGCCAGCAGGTTAACAGGGAACACCGGGGAGCTGTTTTTT; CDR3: CASRLTGNTGELFF
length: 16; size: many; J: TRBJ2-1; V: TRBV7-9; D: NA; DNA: TGTGCCAGCAGCTTATCAGGCCGGGGGAGATACAATGAGCAGTTCTTC; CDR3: CASSLSGRGRYNEQFF
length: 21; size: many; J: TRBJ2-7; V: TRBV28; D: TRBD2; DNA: TGTGCCAGCAGTTGGGAATTAGGGGGCGCCGGGGACAGACTAGCGGCCTACGAGCAGTACTTC; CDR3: CASSWELGGAGDRLAAYEQYF
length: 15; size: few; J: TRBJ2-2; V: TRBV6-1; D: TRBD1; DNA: TGTGCCAGCAGTCCCCTGGACAGGGATTCCGGGGAGCTGTTTTTT; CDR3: CASSPLDRDSGELFF
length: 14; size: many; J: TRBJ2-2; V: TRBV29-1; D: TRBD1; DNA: TGCAGCGCCGCCAAGGGGGCGATCACCGGGGAGCTGTTTTTT; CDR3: CSAAKGAITGELFF